This T cell receptor (beta chain) comes out of a study of blood T cell repertoires in COVID-19. Study-level background: PBMCs, B-cell-depleted T cells, or T cells were the source of the cDNA or gDNA that made up the material.

Between the trimmed V and J ends, which lost 10 bases and 3 bases, there was a span of 14 bases. There are 13 residues in the CDR3. Germline V lookup: CDR1 SEHNR, CDR2 FQNEAQ (reference sequence). In the original analysis: By means of reference gene primer amplification, nucleated cell counts were estimated. Sequencing was performed with immunoSEQ multiplex PCR; in TCRdb, only in-frame clones are kept and a portion is missing. From that table come the V and J calls and clone size; the DNA was used to work out D and trimming. This table holds approximately 360,000 clones, 85% to 90% found once. The sequence derives from a man aged 18 to 35 with active or convalescent COVID-19. The specimen sequenced was peripheral blood. The chain recombines TRBV7-9 with TRBJ2-3; D might be TRBD2 (7 bases). The CDR3 bases are TGTGCCACCGAGGGGGGGAGGACAGATACGCAGTATTTT. Translating gives CATEGGRTDTQYF.